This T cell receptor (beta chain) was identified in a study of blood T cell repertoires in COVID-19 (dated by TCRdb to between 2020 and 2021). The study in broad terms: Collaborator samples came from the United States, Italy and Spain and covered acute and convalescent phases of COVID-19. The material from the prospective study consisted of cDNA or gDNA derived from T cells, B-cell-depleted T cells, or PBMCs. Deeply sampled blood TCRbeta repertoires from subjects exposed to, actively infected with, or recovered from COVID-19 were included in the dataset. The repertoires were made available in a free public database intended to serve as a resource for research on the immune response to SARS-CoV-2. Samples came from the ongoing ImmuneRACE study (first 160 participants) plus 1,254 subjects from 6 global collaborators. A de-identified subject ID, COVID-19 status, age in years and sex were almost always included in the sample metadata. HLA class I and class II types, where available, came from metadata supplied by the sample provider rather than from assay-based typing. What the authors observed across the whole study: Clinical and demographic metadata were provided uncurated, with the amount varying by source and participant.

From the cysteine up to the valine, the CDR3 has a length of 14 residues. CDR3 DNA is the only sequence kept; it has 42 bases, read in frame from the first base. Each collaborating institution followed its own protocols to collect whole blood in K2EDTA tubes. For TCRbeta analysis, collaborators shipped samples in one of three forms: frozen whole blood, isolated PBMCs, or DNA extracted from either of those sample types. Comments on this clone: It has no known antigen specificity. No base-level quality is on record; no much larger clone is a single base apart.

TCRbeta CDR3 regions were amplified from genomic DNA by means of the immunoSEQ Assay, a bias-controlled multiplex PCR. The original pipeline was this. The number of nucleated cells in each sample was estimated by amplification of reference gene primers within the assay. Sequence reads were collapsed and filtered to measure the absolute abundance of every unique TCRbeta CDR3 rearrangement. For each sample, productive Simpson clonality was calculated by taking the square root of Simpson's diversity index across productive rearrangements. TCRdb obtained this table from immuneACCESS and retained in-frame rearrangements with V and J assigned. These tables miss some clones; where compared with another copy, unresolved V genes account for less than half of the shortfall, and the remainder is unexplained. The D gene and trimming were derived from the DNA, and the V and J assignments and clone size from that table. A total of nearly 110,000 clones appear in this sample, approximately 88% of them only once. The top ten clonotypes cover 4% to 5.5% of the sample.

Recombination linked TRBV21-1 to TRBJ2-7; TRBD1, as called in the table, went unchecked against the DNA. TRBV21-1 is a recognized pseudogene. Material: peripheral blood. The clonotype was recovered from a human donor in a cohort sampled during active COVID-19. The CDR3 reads CASSSGQGAQEQYV. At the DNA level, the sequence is TGTGCCAGCAGCAGTGGACAGGGGGCGCAAGAGCAGTACGTC.